This is a list of T cell receptor beta chains from one sample in a study of T cell repertoires in cytomegalovirus infection. For these TCRs, the target antigens are not known. TCRdb reprocessed the reads with MiXCR, giving one entry per CDR3 protein. The sample records some 130,000 distinct CDR3 sequences, around 25% being singletons. Sequencing input: PBMCs, sequenced either directly or after in vitro stimulation (not recorded which). The receptors derive from a human donor in good health (CMV status not recorded). Some clones in this sample may be carry-over from other donors' samples. CDR3s include the opening cysteine and the closing phenylalanine or tryptophan.

v_gene	j_gene	CDR3aa
TRBV19	TRBJ1-3	CASRSSGNTIYF
TRBV20-1	TRBJ2-2	CSAPIPASRLAGELFF
TRBV7-9	TRBJ2-1	CASSLRGTIYNEQFF
TRBV6-2/TRBV6-3	TRBJ2-1	CASSQTPLGSYNEQFF
TRBV29-1	TRBJ1-2	CSVGRSGGHLYGYTF
TRBV29-1	TRBJ1-4	CSVAGGNEKLFF
TRBV30	TRBJ2-1	CAWDGSGILYNEQFF
TRBV6-1	TRBJ2-1	CASSSRLPVYNEQFF
TRBV20-1	TRBJ2-1	CSAGTGTTGYNEQFF
TRBV7-3	TRBJ2-1	CASSFDSGSYNEQFF
TRBV27	TRBJ2-7	CASGLAGAYEQYF
TRBV7-2	TRBJ2-1	CASSLASSYNEQFF
TRBV19	TRBJ1-2	CASSREIQGHYGYTF
TRBV11-2	TRBJ2-7	CASSQDQGLGYEQYF
TRBV20-1	TRBJ1-5	CSAMVDSNQPQHF
TRBV10-3	TRBJ2-5	CAIKHRDRETQYF
TRBV25-1	TRBJ2-5	CASSEGVTGVETQYF
TRBV12-3/TRBV12-4	TRBJ1-5	CASSYPGGGQPQHF
TRBV14	TRBJ2-2	CASSHLLAGVAGELFF
TRBV29-1	TRBJ2-7	CSAEAGNEQYF
TRBV4-1	TRBJ2-1	CASSQEDPTNEQFF
TRBV6-1	TRBJ2-7	CASSYRDRDYEQYF
TRBV6-5	TRBJ2-3	CASSLAGGPTDTQYF
TRBV7-9	TRBJ2-3	CASSLRGLGGSTDTQYF
TRBV6-5	TRBJ2-1	CASSYSRTSGSYNEQFF
TRBV12-3/TRBV12-4	TRBJ1-3	CASGGFSGNTIYF